The 30 T cell receptor beta chains reported below all come from one sample, sequenced in a study of T cells in localized non-small cell lung cancer. Libraries were prepared by immunoSEQ multiplex PCR; TCRdb keeps only in-frame clonotypes and omits some of them. The repertoire has around 140,000 clones, roughly 90% of them found once; the top ten carry around 1.8%. The starting material was peripheral blood, obtained before any cancer treatment. Receptors were obtained from a female donor over 55 with stage I lung adenocarcinoma.

The chain joins TRBV19 to TRBJ2-2; maybe TRBD1 (5 bases). Deletions cut 0 bases from V and 5 bases from J, with 16 bases between. CDR1 and CDR2 (germline): LNHDA, SQIVND (reference sequence). The CDR3 has 17 residues. DNA of the CDR3: TGTGCCAGTAGTATAGATCTATGGGCAGGGTGGACCGGGGAGCTGTTTTTT. It is translated as CASSIDLWAGWTGELFF.

The chain employs TRBV27 and TRBJ2-3, with 12 positions matching TRBD2. The trim removed 4 bases at V and 5 bases at J, leaving 16 bases unmatched. The CDR3 contains 19 residues. Looked up from germline, CDR1 is MNHEY and CDR2 is SMNVEV (reference sequence). The CDR3 DNA is TGTGCCAGCAGTTCCCGACCACCCATGACTAGCGGGAGTGGAGATACGCAGTATTTT. Translated, it gives CASSSRPPMTSGSGDTQYF.

The gene calls are TRBV4-2 and TRBJ2-2, with D tentatively TRBD2 (5 bases). Germline values: CDR1 LGHNA, CDR2 YNFKEQ. V gave up 4 bases and J gave up 5 bases, with 17 bases separating them. The CDR3 loop spans 16 amino acids. CDR3 bases: TGTGCCAGCAGCCGAGGGCTAGATGTGAAGACCGGGGAGCTGTTTTTT. Translation gives CASSRGLDVKTGELFF.

The chain uses TRBV6-5 and TRBJ2-7, with 11 bases aligning to TRBD1. Germline CDR1 MNHEY, CDR2 SVGAGI. The CDR3 has 15 residues. The J segment lost 6 bases and the V segment lost 6 bases, leaving 10 bases of the junction unmatched. CDR3 bases: TGTGCCAGCAGAGGAAGTACCGGGACAGGGGGCGAGCAGTACTTC. This gives the protein CASRGSTGTGGEQYF.

A note on this clone: The germline gene is not matched at one end of the junction; a read error may be the cause. The rearrangement links TRBV23-1 to TRBJ2-7; D remains unclear. TRBV23-1 is treated as an ORF (open reading frame) with a function not yet certain. This CDR3 is built from 9 residues. The CDR3 is CASSHYGPF. CDR3 coding DNA: TGCGCCAGCAGTCATTATGGACCTTTC.

Only one count was recorded for this clone. This sequence joins TRBV5-4 and TRBJ1-6; 7 bases are a match to TRBD1. Trimming cost V 4 bases and J 9 bases; bases outside gene matches: 16. CDR1 is SGHNT, CDR2 YYREEE, per germline (reference sequence). This CDR3 region has 17 residues. The CDR3 protein is CASSVGSDRLRGSPLHF. The CDR3 DNA reads TGTGCCAGCAGCGTGGGATCGGACAGGCTAAGAGGTTCACCCCTCCACTTT.

The rearrangement joins TRBV27 to TRBJ2-3, with no clear D. The CDR3 length is 14 residues. The V gene's germline CDR1 is MNHEY and CDR2 SMNVEV (reference sequence). V lost 3 bases and J 1 base, leaving 8 bases between the germline ends. CDR3 in DNA: TGTGCCAGCAGTTTGTCTCACGGCACAGATACGCAGTATTTT. It is translated as CASSLSHGTDTQYF.

This chain joins TRBV15 and TRBJ1-1; TRBD1 might be the D (6 bases). Trimming cost V 3 bases and J 5 bases, with 25 bases left between them. The CDR3 contains 18 residues. Germline V gene lookup returns CDR1 LNHNV and CDR2 YYDKDF (reference sequence). The CDR3: CATSSVGLTGTTRTEAFF. CDR3 coding DNA: TGTGCCACCAGCAGCGTTGGGTTAACAGGGACAACCCGGACTGAAGCTTTCTTT.

The chain is built from TRBV5-1 and TRBJ2-3, with 13 bases aligning to TRBD2. J gave up 1 base and V 7 bases, and 0 bases lay outside the gene matches. Per the germline V gene, CDR1 is SGHRS and CDR2 is YFSETQ. The CDR3 extends over 14 amino acids. CDR3 in amino acids: CASGTSGGTDTQYF. The CDR3 DNA reads TGCGCCAGCGGGACTAGCGGGGGCACAGATACGCAGTATTTT.

This chain connects TRBV5-1 to TRBJ2-5; unclear D gene. The end of the DNA is better explained by TRBJ2-7, so the J call may be wrong. Per germline, CDR1 SGHRS and CDR2 YFSETQ. The CDR3 is made up of 10 amino acids. The CDR3 DNA follows: TGCGCCAGCAGCTTAGACGAGCAGTACTTC. This encodes CASSLDEQYF.

This chain joins TRBV28 and TRBJ2-5; TRBD1 is a possible D gene (7 bases). This CDR3 spans 16 amino acids. The ends were cut back, 6 bases at V and 5 bases at J, with 22 bases in the middle. Germline assignment: CDR1 MDHEN and CDR2 SYDVKM. In nucleotides, the CDR3 is TGTGCCAGCAGCCCTCGAGGGGCAGGGGGGACCGAGACCCAGTACTTC. It codes for CASSPRGAGGTETQYF. Drawing the rest from reference TRBV28 and TRBJ2-5, the complete variable domain is DVKVTQSSRYLVKRTGEKVFLECVQDMDHENMFWYRQDPGLGLRLIYFSYDVKMKEKGDIPEGYSVSREKKERFSLILESASTNQTSMYLCASSPRGAGGTETQYFGPGTRLLVL.

The chain is built from TRBV29-1 and TRBJ2-7, with a possible D match to TRBD1 (6 bases). CDR1 and CDR2 (germline): SQVTM, ANQGSEA. The V end lost 5 bases, the J end lost 9 bases, and 23 bases lay between the germline ends. The CDR3 covers 14 residues. The CDR3 bases are TGCAGCGTTAGTGACGGGACACCCTTCGGCGGGCAGTACTTC. It encodes CSVSDGTPFGGQYF.

The V gene is TRBV28, the J gene TRBJ2-7; 7 nucleotides match TRBD1. The ends lost 7 bases at V and 1 base at J; junction bases unmatched: 4. Germline V gives CDR1 MDHEN, CDR2 SYDVKM. The CDR3 covers 13 residues. The CDR3 here is CASTGRGSYEQYF. The CDR3 DNA is TGTGCCAGCACAGGCAGGGGGTCCTACGAGCAGTACTTC.

The chain has TRBV6-6 and TRBJ2-7; no clear D gene. With 2 bases removed from V and 4 bases from J, the gap between germline ends came to 12 bases. The CDR3 has 14 amino acids. Germline-derived CDR1 and CDR2 are MNHNY and SVGAGI (reference sequence). CDR3 in amino acids: CASSYREGSYEQYF. The CDR3 nucleotides read TGTGCCAGCAGTTACAGGGAAGGAAGTTACGAGCAGTACTTC.

This chain joins TRBV7-6 and TRBJ2-5; D assignment may be TRBD1 or TRBD2 (7 bases each). This CDR3 spans 13 amino acids. Germline CDR1 and CDR2: SGHVS and FNYEAQ. Trimming removed 4 bases at V and 10 bases at J, with 16 bases between. CDR3 nucleotide sequence: TGTGCCAGCAGCTCTACAGGGGCGGGGGTCCAGTACTTC. Its protein product is CASSSTGAGVQYF. The full variable domain, completed using reference TRBV7-6 and TRBJ2-5, is GAGVSQSPRYKVTKRGQDVALRCDPISGHVSLYWYRQALGQGPEFLTYFNYEAQQDKSGLPNDRFSAERPEGSISTLTIQRTEQRDSAMYRCASSSTGAGVQYFGPGTRLLVL.

This clone was counted a single time. The rearrangement joins TRBV7-8 to TRBJ2-7; 8 nucleotides line up with TRBD1. The germline gives CDR1 SGHVS, CDR2 FQNEAQ. J gave up 2 bases and V 6 bases, and 6 bases lay outside the gene matches. CDR3 length: 14 residues. CDR3 sequence: CASRGTGGAYEQYF. The CDR3 DNA is TGTGCCAGCAGAGGGACAGGTGGCGCCTACGAGCAGTACTTC.

The gene calls are TRBV5-8 and TRBJ1-4; 7 nucleotides match TRBD1. The junction had 5 bases not matched to a gene; V was cut back by 0 bases and J by 0 bases. This CDR3 is 17 amino acids long. Germline CDR1 reads SGHTS; CDR2 reads YDEGEE. Here the CDR3 reads CASSLGTGPATNEKLFF. DNA of the CDR3: TGTGCCAGCAGCTTGGGGACAGGACCAGCAACTAATGAAAAACTGTTTTTT.

This clone was observed once. The rearrangement joins TRBV11-2 to TRBJ2-3, with 12 bases lining up with TRBD2. The CDR3 runs to 18 residues. CDR1 and CDR2 from the germline V gene are SGHAT and FQNNGV. The V segment lost 1 base and the J segment 4 bases; nucleotides outside the gene matches: 9. The CDR3: CASSLVGETSGSSDTQYF. Here the CDR3 DNA reads TGTGCCAGCAGCTTAGTCGGGGAGACTAGCGGGAGCTCAGATACGCAGTATTTT.

The gene calls are TRBV19 and TRBJ2-7, with D perhaps assigned TRBD1 or TRBD2 (5 bases each). V was trimmed by 8 bases and J by 0 bases, leaving 8 bases between them. This CDR3 has 12 amino acids. Germline loops: CDR1 LNHDA, CDR2 SQIVND (reference sequence). CDR3 region: CASEGPSYEQYF. CDR3 DNA: TGTGCCAGTGAGGGGCCCTCCTACGAGCAGTACTTC.

This clone was counted only a few times. The chain joins TRBV2 to TRBJ1-2; D might be TRBD1 (6 bases). V was trimmed by 5 bases and J by 0 bases, leaving 10 bases between them. CDR3 size: 14 residues. Germline CDR1 reads SNHLY; CDR2 reads FYNNEI. As DNA, the CDR3 is TGTGCCAGCAGTCCCGGGACAACTAACTATGGCTACACCTTC. Protein product: CASSPGTTNYGYTF.

The chain employs TRBV10-1 and TRBJ1-1, with D possibly matching TRBD1 (6 bases). V gave up 5 bases and J gave up 11 bases, with 18 bases separating them. This CDR3 region has 13 residues. In germline, CDR1 is WNHNN, CDR2 SYGVQD (reference sequence). The CDR3 loop is CASSTATGGRAFF. For the CDR3, the DNA is TGCGCCAGCAGTACCGCGACAGGCGGGAGGGCTTTCTTT.

This clone was found a few times. The chain is built from TRBV11-3 and TRBJ2-1, with 9 bases that match TRBD2. Losses at the gene ends were 6 bases for V and 15 bases for J; bases not matched to a gene: 12. CDR3 length: 13 amino acids. The germline V gene has CDR1 SGHNT and CDR2 YENEEA. The CDR3 loop is CASSSPPSGNMFF. CDR3 sequence (DNA): TGTGCCAGCAGTTCCCCTCCTAGCGGGAATATGTTCTTC. Using reference TRBV11-3 and TRBJ2-1 for the parts outside the CDR3, the full variable domain is EAGVVQSPRYKIIEKKQPVAFWCNPISGHNTLYWYLQNLGQGPELLIRYENEEAVDDSQLPKDRFSAERLKGVDSTLKIQPAELGDSAVYLCASSSPPSGNMFFGPGTRLTVL.

This clone was counted once. The chain employs TRBV5-1 and TRBJ2-1; 10 positions match TRBD2. The V and J ends lost 0 bases and 6 bases, in that order; junction bases with no gene match: 6. Germline CDR1 SGHRS, CDR2 YFSETQ. The CDR3 covers 16 residues. CDR3 DNA sequence: TGCGCCAGCAGCTTGGCCCTAGCGGGAGTCAGCAATGAGCAGTTCTTC. It yields the protein CASSLALAGVSNEQFF. Supplemented by reference TRBV5-1 and TRBJ2-1, the full variable domain reads KAGVTQTPRYLIKTRGQQVTLSCSPISGHRSVSWYQQTPGQGLQFLFEYFSETQRNKGNFPGRFSGRQFSNSRSEMNVSTLELGDSALYLCASSLALAGVSNEQFFGPGTRLTVL.

CDR3 loop: CAQPGWPQLAGPTDTQYF. CDR3 DNA sequence: TGCGCCCAGCCGGGGTGGCCACAGCTAGCGGGTCCTACAGATACGCAGTATTTT. The chain is built from TRBV5-1 and TRBJ2-3, with TRBD2 matching over 8 bases. Germline CDR1 is SGHRS and CDR2 is YFSETQ. The CDR3 consists of 18 residues. J was trimmed by 3 bases and V by 10 bases; bases with no gene match: 22.

This CDR3 is CASSLWSGGDSTTYEQYF. CDR3 DNA sequence: TGTGCCAGCAGTTTATGGTCGGGGGGGGACTCCACCACCTACGAGCAGTACTTC. The V call is TRBV28, the J call TRBJ2-7; 8 nucleotides match TRBD2. Germline V CDR1 and CDR2: MDHEN, SYDVKM. V was clipped by 0 bases and J by 2 bases; unmatched bases: 12. The CDR3 totals 18 residues. The full variable domain, in which reference TRBV28 and TRBJ2-7 provide the parts outside the CDR3, is DVKVTQSSRYLVKRTGEKVFLECVQDMDHENMFWYRQDPGLGLRLIYFSYDVKMKEKGDIPEGYSVSREKKERFSLILESASTNQTSMYLCASSLWSGGDSTTYEQYFGPGTRLTVT.

The chain links TRBV7-3 to TRBJ2-1; 10 bases map to TRBD1. Germline lookup yields CDR1 SGHTA and CDR2 FQGTGA. This CDR3 is built from 17 residues. Losses at the gene ends were 2 bases for V and 0 bases for J; bases not matched to a gene: 4. CDR3 nucleotide sequence: TGTGCCAGCAGCTTATCAGACAGGGGGCGCTCCTACAATGAGCAGTTCTTC. Its translation: CASSLSDRGRSYNEQFF.

This chain links TRBV5-1 with TRBJ2-5; the D is unclear. The V gene's germline CDR1 is SGHRS and CDR2 YFSETQ. Between the trimmed V and J ends, which lost 0 bases and 4 bases, there was a span of 10 bases. The CDR3 is 14 residues long. CDR3 amino acids: CASSLGLTRETQYF. The CDR3 DNA sequence: TGCGCCAGCAGCTTGGGTCTTACTCGAGAGACCCAGTACTTC.

The rearrangement links TRBV6-5 to TRBJ2-1; possible D gene TRBD2, 5 bases. V was shortened by 3 bases and J by 6 bases, with 18 bases between the two germline ends. This CDR3 is 16 amino acids long. The germline CDR1 and CDR2 sequences are MNHEY and SVGAGI. This CDR3 reads CASSYSHGSFSNEQFF. The DNA for the CDR3 is TGTGCCAGCAGTTATTCGCATGGGAGTTTCTCCAATGAGCAGTTCTTC.

J is TRBJ2-7 and V is TRBV30; a possible D gene is TRBD2 (6 bases). Germline V gene data show CDR1 as GTSNPN and CDR2 as SVGIG (reference sequence). The CDR3 runs to 13 residues. V lost 4 bases and J lost 3, with 13 bases in between. The CDR3 protein is CAWNIRTNYEQYF. CDR3 DNA sequence: TGTGCCTGGAACATCCGGACTAACTACGAGCAGTACTTC.

V usage is TRBV9 and J usage is TRBJ2-2, with D perhaps assigned TRBD1 or TRBD2 (5 bases each). Deletions cut 0 bases from V and 3 bases from J, with 9 bases between. This CDR3 region has 15 residues. Per germline, CDR1 SGDLS and CDR2 YYNGEE. The CDR3: CASSVGGVHTGELFF. The CDR3, as DNA: TGTGCCAGCAGCGTAGGAGGGGTTCACACCGGGGAGCTGTTTTTT.